Shown below are 30 T cell receptor beta chains from a single sample sequenced in a study of blood T cells in healthy people across ages. PCR was performed a second time for about 7 to 11 cycles using a sample-barcoded 5' primer and a J-beta primer mix. Each CDR3 protein is one row after TCRdb ran MiXCR on the 5' RACE reads. The data hold about 400,000 distinct CDR3 sequences, with approximately 47% observed a single time. The sample comprised blood. These receptors were collected from a man aged 55 to 70 in good health.

The chain has TRBV28 and TRBJ2-5; TRBD2 matches at 7 bases. The last part of the DNA fits TRBJ2-1 better; the J call may be wrong. The CDR3 contains 14 residues. Germline values: CDR1 MDHEN, CDR2 SYDVKM. The CDR3 loop is CASSFGGTQETQFF. The CDR3 DNA reads as TGTGCCAGCAGTTTCGGGGGGACCCAAGAGACCCAGTTCTTC.

The V and J genes are TRBV24-1 and TRBJ2-5; no clear D. Trimming removed 0 bases from V and 5 bases from J, with 6 bases in between. CDR3 length: 13 amino acids. CDR1 and CDR2 from the germline V gene are KGHDR and SFDVKD. The DNA for the CDR3 is TGTGCCACCAGTGATTTGGACGGGGAGACCCAGTACTTC. This gives the protein CATSDLDGETQYF.

V gene TRBV18 combines with J gene TRBJ2-3, with D possibly being TRBD1 or TRBD2 (6 bases each). The CDR3 extends over 13 amino acids. The germline CDR1 and CDR2 sequences are KGHSH and LQKENI. Trimming took off 5 bases at V and 4 bases at J, with 10 bases between the two ends. The CDR3 nucleotides read TGTGCCAGCTCAGCCGGGGGCGCAGATACGCAGTATTTT. This encodes CASSAGGADTQYF.

This rearrangement joins TRBV12-3 or TRBV12-4 to TRBJ2-4; tentative D call: TRBD2 (6 bases). The CDR3 length is 12 residues. V was shortened by 6 bases and J by 14 bases, with 17 bases between the two germline ends. The CDR3, as DNA: TGTGCCAGCAGGGCTGAGAAAGGGAGGAAGTACTTC. Translation gives CASRAEKGRKYF.

A note on this clonotype: A junction end diverges from the germline sequence, so it may reflect a read error. CDR3 nucleotide sequence: TGTGCCAGCAGAACGGACGAGCGGGCCCCTACGAGCAGTACTTTC. Translating gives CASRTDERAPTSSTF. The chain recombines TRBV6-5 with TRBJ2-7, with D perhaps TRBD2 (6 bases). Germline V gene data show CDR1 as MNHEY and CDR2 as SVGAGI. The CDR3 covers 15 residues.

This clonotype was detected only once. This chain links TRBV28 with TRBJ1-1; D is ambiguous. Trimming took 6 bases from V and 4 from J, leaving 9 bases between them. The germline V gene has CDR1 MDHEN and CDR2 SYDVKM. The CDR3 has 12 amino acids. CDR3 loop: CASRDIGTEAFF. The DNA for the CDR3 is TGTGCCAGCAGAGACATAGGCACTGAAGCTTTCTTT.

CDR3: CSARDQGSIEKLFF. In DNA, the CDR3 is TGCAGTGCTAGAGATCAAGGGTCTATTGAAAAACTGTTTTTT. This chain uses TRBV20-1 with TRBJ1-4; D uncertain. V lost 0 bases and J 7 bases, leaving 12 bases between the germline ends. This CDR3 contains 14 residues. Germline V gene data show CDR1 as DFQATT and CDR2 as SNEGSKA (reference sequence).

This chain's CDR3 is CASSQLGGFGYNEQYF. The CDR3 nucleotides are TGTGCCAGCAGCCAATTAGGGGGCTTCGGCTACAATGAGCAGTACTTC. This chain connects TRBV4-2 to TRBJ2-5; TRBD1 agrees at 7 bases. This CDR3 comprises 16 residues. Germline CDR1 is LGHNA and CDR2 is YNFKEQ. Germline trimming cut 2 bases from V and 11 bases from J; bases unmatched to any gene: 17.

DNA of the CDR3: TGCAGTGCAGGGACAGGGAGCTCCTATAATTCACCCCTCCACTTT. Protein product: CSAGTGSSYNSPLHF. This chain joins TRBV20-1 and TRBJ1-6; 9 bases line up with TRBD1. CDR1 DFQATT and CDR2 SNEGSKA come from the germline V gene (reference sequence). V was clipped by 6 bases and J by 0 bases; unmatched bases: 3. The CDR3 is made up of 15 amino acids.

The chain combines TRBV29-1 with TRBJ2-3, with D perhaps matching TRBD2 (6 bases). In germline, CDR1 is SQVTM, CDR2 ANQGSEA. Trimming cost V 5 bases and J 6 bases, with 15 bases left between them. CDR3 size: 13 residues. CDR3 protein: CSVPDGAGDTQYF. Written as DNA, the CDR3 is TGCAGCGTTCCCGACGGCGCGGGGGATACGCAGTATTTT.

This clonotype has just a few counts. The J gene is TRBJ2-7, the V gene TRBV6-6; D uncertain. Between the trimmed V and J ends, which lost 2 bases and 6 bases, there was a span of 11 bases. The CDR3 runs to 13 residues. The germline V gene encodes CDR1 MNHNY and CDR2 SVGAGI (reference sequence). The CDR3 loop is CASSYGLGSEQYF. The CDR3 nucleotides are TGTGCCAGCAGTTACGGCCTTGGTAGCGAGCAGTACTTC.

This rearrangement joins TRBV7-6 to TRBJ2-5, with D unresolved. Trimming left V 1 base short and J 2 bases short, with 8 bases between. Looked up from germline, CDR1 is SGHVS and CDR2 is FNYEAQ. The CDR3 has 14 residues. The CDR3 sequence is CASSLDSSQETQYF. CDR3 coding DNA: TGTGCCAGCAGCTTAGACTCTTCTCAAGAGACCCAGTACTTC.

CDR3 DNA sequence: TGTGCCAGCAGTGAAGCTTGGCAGTACAATGAGCAGTTCTTC. Protein product: CASSEAWQYNEQFF. V and J are TRBV6-1 and TRBJ2-1; no clear D gene. This CDR3 has 14 amino acids. Germline V gives CDR1 MNHNS, CDR2 SASEGT. Trimming shortened V by 0 bases and J by 4 bases, and 7 bases separated the two germline ends.

The V gene is TRBV10-3, the J gene TRBJ2-4; 9 nucleotides align to TRBD1. Near its end, the DNA agrees better with TRBJ2-7, so the J call may be wrong. Germline V gene sequence: CDR1 ENHRY, CDR2 SYGVKD. This CDR3 comprises 15 residues. The CDR3 here is CAISETGQGRGEQYF. As DNA, the CDR3 is TGTGCCATCAGTGAGACGGGACAGGGTCGTGGCGAGCAGTACTTC.

The chain joins TRBV29-1 to TRBJ1-2; 12 positions agree with TRBD1. Germline V gives CDR1 SQVTM, CDR2 ANQGSEA. The CDR3 consists of 13 residues. Trimming at V came to 4 bases and at J to 6 bases, leaving 3 bases not matched to a gene. The CDR3 loop reads CSVVGQGADGYTF. The CDR3 DNA reads as TGCAGCGTTGTGGGACAGGGGGCAGATGGCTACACCTTC.

The V and J genes are TRBV28 and TRBJ2-1, with 8 positions matching TRBD2. V lost 3 bases and J lost 0; bases outside the gene matches: 10. The CDR3 spans 18 residues. Germline CDR1 reads MDHEN; CDR2 reads SYDVKM. Here the CDR3 DNA reads TGTGCCAGCAGTTTCGGCGGGAGGTCCCCGAGCTCCTACAATGAGCAGTTCTTC. It specifies CASSFGGRSPSSYNEQFF.

The V and J genes are TRBV28 and TRBJ2-7; no clear D. The CDR3 spans 10 residues. Germline V CDR1 and CDR2: MDHEN, SYDVKM. With 10 bases removed from V and 6 bases from J, the gap between germline ends came to 10 bases. CDR3 region: CATSRREQYF. Written as DNA, the CDR3 is TGTGCCACCTCAAGACGCGAGCAGTACTTC.

This clonotype was detected ten times or more. The V and J genes are TRBV7-9 and TRBJ2-2; no reliable D call. This CDR3 has 14 amino acids. Germline CDR1 SEHNR, CDR2 FQNEAQ (reference sequence). V shed 10 bases and J shed 4 bases, with 16 bases lying between them. CDR3 nucleotides: TGTGCCATCCGGAACGCGGTGGCCACCGGGGAGCTGTTTTTT. Its protein product is CAIRNAVATGELFF. The full variable domain, completed using reference TRBV7-9 and TRBJ2-2, is DTGVSQNPRHKITKRGQNVTFRCDPISEHNRLYWYRQTLGQGPEFLTYFQNEAQLEKSRLLSDRFSAERPKGSFSTLEIQRTEQGDSAMYLCAIRNAVATGELFFGEGSRLTVL.

The chain is built from TRBV4-3 and TRBJ2-3; tentative D call: TRBD1 (6 bases). The V gene's germline CDR1 is LGHNA and CDR2 YSLEER. The CDR3 runs to 16 residues. V shed 0 bases and J shed 2 bases, with 12 bases lying between them. The CDR3 DNA follows: TGCGCCAGCAGCCAAGAAACCACAGGGTTCACAGATACGCAGTATTTT. Translation: CASSQETTGFTDTQYF.

This clonotype appeared many times. V gene TRBV5-1 combines with J gene TRBJ2-3; D is possibly TRBD1 or TRBD2 (5 bases each). The germline gives CDR1 SGHRS, CDR2 YFSETQ. Trimming stripped 4 bases from V and 4 bases from J, with 13 bases between. CDR3 length: 14 amino acids. The CDR3: CASSAAVGADTQYF. CDR3 nucleotides: TGCGCCAGCAGCGCCGCGGTGGGGGCAGATACGCAGTATTTT.

Details on this clonotype: This may come from a read error, since a much larger clone is one base off. V gene TRBV7-2 combines with J gene TRBJ2-3, with 9 bases aligning to TRBD1. The CDR3 contains 14 residues. Germline loops: CDR1 SGHTA, CDR2 FQGNSA. The CDR3 loop reads CASRFDRGSDTQYF. The CDR3 DNA sequence: TGTGCCAGCCGCTTTGACAGGGGGTCAGATACGCAGTATTTT.

The gene calls are TRBV20-1 and TRBJ2-3, with 9 bases identical to TRBD2. Per the germline V gene, CDR1 is DFQATT and CDR2 is SNEGSKA (reference sequence). The CDR3 sequence is 14 residues long. Losses at the gene ends were 8 bases for V and 6 bases for J; bases not matched to a gene: 12. The CDR3 DNA follows: TGCAGTACCCAGGCGGGGGGGCGTAGCGATACGCAGTATTTT. Translating gives CSTQAGGRSDTQYF.

This clonotype was counted between two and nine times. This chain links TRBV5-1 with TRBJ2-3; the match to TRBD1 covers 8 bases. V shed 0 bases, J shed 3 bases, and the junction held 6 bases outside the gene matches. The CDR3 extends over 16 amino acids. Per germline, CDR1 SGHRS and CDR2 YFSETQ. The CDR3 bases are TGCGCCAGCAGCTTGGTCCCCAGGGGGCAGACAGATACGCAGTATTTT. This encodes CASSLVPRGQTDTQYF.

This clonotype occurred once. This chain joins TRBV20-1 and TRBJ2-3; a weak D match, TRBD2 (7 bases). Trimming took off 5 bases at V and 1 base at J, with 13 bases between the two ends. This CDR3 comprises 14 residues. Germline CDR1 and CDR2: DFQATT and SNEGSKA (reference sequence). The CDR3 DNA sequence: TGCAGTGCTGGGGGGGGCATCGGCACAGATACGCAGTATTTT. Translating gives CSAGGGIGTDTQYF.

The sample holds a few counts of this clonotype. The chain combines TRBV3-1 with TRBJ2-7, with D unresolved. Germline V gene data show CDR1 as LGHDT and CDR2 as YNNKEL (reference sequence). This CDR3 spans 15 amino acids. Between the trimmed V and J ends, which lost 4 bases and 0 bases, there was a span of 13 bases. The CDR3 loop is CASSPSSWSSYEQYF. For the CDR3, the DNA is TGTGCCAGCAGCCCATCGAGCTGGAGCTCCTACGAGCAGTACTTC.

This sequence joins TRBV18 and TRBJ2-5; 7 bases agree with TRBD2. The trim removed 8 bases at V and 5 bases at J, leaving 8 bases unmatched. Looked up from germline, CDR1 is KGHSH and CDR2 is LQKENI. This CDR3 spans 13 amino acids. The chain's CDR3 is CASQPSGVETQYF. The CDR3 DNA is TGTGCCAGCCAACCGAGCGGGGTGGAGACCCAGTACTTC.

The V call is TRBV7-2, the J call TRBJ1-2, with 7 positions matching TRBD1. V gave up 5 bases and J gave up 4 bases; unmatched junction bases: 7. The germline V gene encodes CDR1 SGHTA and CDR2 FQGNSA. The CDR3 extends over 14 amino acids. CDR3 amino acids: CASSPKTGSYGYTF. CDR3 coding DNA: TGTGCCAGCAGCCCGAAGACAGGGAGCTATGGCTACACCTTC.

This sequence joins TRBV15 and TRBJ2-5; D is undetermined. Per germline, CDR1 LNHNV and CDR2 YYDKDF (reference sequence). CDR3 length equals 15 residues. Trimming took 0 bases from V and 2 from J, leaving 10 bases between them. CDR3 DNA: TGTGCCACCAGCAGAGATCGTGGGCCTCAAGAGACCCAGTACTTC. Residues: CATSRDRGPQETQYF. Supplemented by reference TRBV15 and TRBJ2-5, the full variable domain reads DAMVIQNPRYQVTQFGKPVTLSCSQTLNHNVMYWYQQKSSQAPKLLFHYYDKDFNNEADTPDNFQSRRPNTSFCFLDIRSPGLGDTAMYLCATSRDRGPQETQYFGPGTRLLVL.

This clonotype was counted a few times. V is TRBV9 and J is TRBJ2-3, with 9 bases lining up with TRBD2. This CDR3 region has 17 residues. V was clipped by 0 bases and J by 0 bases; unmatched bases: 5. Germline V gene sequence: CDR1 SGDLS, CDR2 YYNGEE. Here the CDR3 reads CASSVVAGTSSTDTQYF. The CDR3 DNA follows: TGTGCCAGCAGCGTAGTGGCCGGGACTAGCAGCACAGATACGCAGTATTTT.

This clonotype was counted many times. V gene TRBV2 combines with J gene TRBJ2-1; a possible D gene is TRBD2 (5 bases). This CDR3 contains 15 residues. V gave up 6 bases and J gave up 0 bases, with 12 bases separating them. The germline V gene encodes CDR1 SNHLY and CDR2 FYNNEI. The CDR3: CASSTSGSSYNEQFF. In DNA, the CDR3 is TGTGCCAGCAGCACCAGCGGTAGCTCCTACAATGAGCAGTTCTTC.